A single sample is the source of the 6 T cell receptor beta chains below, sequenced in a study of cytomegalovirus exposure and HLA in healthy donors. The PCR employed 60 Vbeta primers together with 13 Jbeta primers. Sequenced by immunoSEQ multiplex PCR; TCRdb stores in-frame clones only, minus some. The table records roughly 98,000 clones, around 62% of them present only once. Sequenced sample: PBMCs. These receptors were taken from a woman under 40 in good health and CMV-seropositive.

DNA for the CDR3: TGTGCCAGCAGCTTTCCACAGGGGGGCGAAGCTTTCTTT. It yields the protein CASSFPQGGEAFF. The chain joins TRBV13 to TRBJ1-1; 8 bases are a match to TRBD1. CDR3 size: 13 residues. V shed 3 bases, J shed 8 bases, and the junction held 5 bases outside the gene matches. Germline V gene data show CDR1 as PRHDT and CDR2 as FYEKMQ (reference sequence).

This clone was picked up a small number of times. V usage is TRBV19 and J usage is TRBJ1-6; D is unclear. With 6 bases removed from V and 4 bases from J, the gap between germline ends came to 10 bases. Germline V gene sequence: CDR1 LNHDA, CDR2 SQIVND (reference sequence). The CDR3 covers 14 residues. The CDR3 nucleotides are TGTGCCAGTAGCCTCGCGGGGTATAATTCACCCCTCCACTTT. This sequence encodes CASSLAGYNSPLHF.

The chain carries TRBV2 and TRBJ1-1; 12 positions agree with TRBD1. The CDR3 consists of 14 residues. Trimming at V came to 8 bases and at J to 7 bases, leaving 8 bases not matched to a gene. Germline CDR1 is SNHLY and CDR2 is FYNNEI. The CDR3 bases are TGTGCCAGCTCGAACCGGGACAGGGGGCTTGAAGCTTTCTTT. Its translation is CASSNRDRGLEAFF.

The chain has TRBV6-5 and TRBJ1-5; TRBD1 matches 7 bases. The CDR3 length is 16 residues. Germline loops: CDR1 MNHEY, CDR2 SVGAGI. V lost 0 bases to trimming and J lost 0 bases; unmatched junction nucleotides: 2. DNA for the CDR3: TGTGCCAGCAGTTACTCGGGACAGAATAGCAATCAGCCCCAGCATTTT. Translating gives CASSYSGQNSNQPQHF.

The chain links TRBV7-7 to TRBJ2-3, with D tentatively TRBD2 (6 bases). Trimming took off 1 base at V and 5 bases at J, with 10 bases between the two ends. This CDR3 is 14 amino acids long. Per the germline V gene, CDR1 is SSHAT and CDR2 is FNYEAQ (reference sequence). CDR3 in DNA: TGTGCCAGCAGCTTAGGTGTGGGGGGAGATACGCAGTATTTT. Protein sequence: CASSLGVGGDTQYF.

This clone came up once. The CDR3 spells CASSAGQANTEAFF. The CDR3 bases are TGTGCCAGCTCAGCAGGACAGGCGAACACTGAAGCTTTCTTT. The chain couples TRBV18 to TRBJ1-1, with TRBD1 identical over 7 bases. This CDR3 comprises 14 residues. Germline-derived CDR1 and CDR2 are KGHSH and LQKENI. Germline trimming cut 5 bases from V and 1 base from J; bases unmatched to any gene: 4.